The 6 T cell receptor beta chains listed next were all sequenced from one sample in a study of neurological immune-mediated disorders. A single record per CDR3 protein comes from TCRdb applying MiXCR to the 5' RACE reads. This sample carries about 40,000 distinct CDR3 sequences, about 15% of them seen once, and the ten largest clones take 3% to 4.5%. Sequenced: CD4+ T cells from blood. These receptors all stem from an older woman with HTLV-1-associated myelopathy (HAM/TSP).

This clonotype has at least ten counts. The CDR3 protein is CASAYQGARETQYF. CDR3 DNA sequence: TGCGCCAGCGCATATCAGGGGGCGCGGGAGACCCAGTACTTC. The V call is TRBV5-1, the J call TRBJ2-5, with 8 bases identical to TRBD1. Germline loops: CDR1 SGHRS, CDR2 YFSETQ. J was trimmed by 5 bases and V by 7 bases; bases with no gene match: 10. CDR3 size: 14 residues.

This clonotype was observed at least ten times. The chain carries TRBV10-3 and TRBJ1-6; 9 positions match TRBD1. This CDR3 contains 16 residues. V was clipped by 6 bases and J by 6 bases; unmatched bases: 9. Germline CDR1 and CDR2: ENHRY and SYGVKD. CDR3 in amino acids: CAISGGQGMGNSPLHF. In DNA form, the CDR3 reads TGTGCCATCAGCGGAGGACAGGGGATGGGTAATTCACCCCTCCACTTT.

This clonotype has ten or more counts. The rearrangement uses TRBV19 and TRBJ1-1; no definite D call. Germline V CDR1 and CDR2: LNHDA, SQIVND (reference sequence). Trimming cost V 3 bases and J 0 bases, with 5 bases left between them. This CDR3 contains 13 residues. CDR3 region: CASSIEVNTEAFF. The DNA of the CDR3 is TGTGCCAGTAGTATCGAAGTGAACACTGAAGCTTTCTTT.

This chain joins TRBV20-1 and TRBJ1-1; maybe TRBD1 (5 bases). Germline V gene sequence: CDR1 DFQATT, CDR2 SNEGSKA (reference sequence). This CDR3 region has 14 residues. V was shortened by 0 bases and J by 2 bases, with 10 bases between the two germline ends. This chain's CDR3 is CSARDQGVNTEAFF. CDR3 DNA sequence: TGCAGTGCTAGAGACCAGGGCGTCAACACTGAAGCTTTCTTT.

The V gene is TRBV29-1, the J gene TRBJ2-1, with D unclear. This CDR3 has 15 residues. V was cut by 4 bases and J by 0 bases, with 13 bases left in between. Germline V gene sequence: CDR1 SQVTM, CDR2 ANQGSEA. The CDR3 bases are TGCAGCGTTGTTCCCCCGCGGCTCTCCTACAATGAGCAGTTCTTC. Protein sequence: CSVVPPRLSYNEQFF.

Ten or more counts support this clonotype. This chain links TRBV20-1 with TRBJ1-6, with TRBD1 matching 7 bases. The V segment lost 0 bases and the J segment 4 bases; nucleotides outside the gene matches: 9. Germline V gene sequence: CDR1 DFQATT, CDR2 SNEGSKA (reference sequence). The CDR3 covers 17 residues. This CDR3 reads CSAREPGQFMYNSPLHF. In DNA, the CDR3 is TGCAGTGCTAGAGAACCGGGACAGTTTATGTATAATTCACCCCTCCACTTT.